This record concerns one TCR beta chain sequence. Its antigen is not identified. With 3 bases removed from V and 3 bases from J, the gap between germline ends came to 6 bases. The CDR3 is made up of 13 amino acids. TCRdb reprocessed the RT-PCR reads with MiXCR, giving one entry per CDR3 protein. The repertoire holds fewer than 350,000 distinct CDR3 sequences, 20% to 25% seen once, with about a tenth in the top ten. The data originate from a study of response to subunit inactivated influenza vaccine. Study observations and caveats: The authors suggested that few new T cells are recruited per seasonal influenza vaccination.

The chain links TRBV12-3 or TRBV12-4 to TRBJ1-5; no firm D call. The sample consisted of PBMCs from blood, taken about 20 months after vaccination. This clonotype was obtained from a man aged 50 to 69 who received an inactivated influenza vaccine. The CDR3 DNA follows: TGTGCCAGCAGTTTCTCAGACAATCAGCCCCAGCATTTT. Encoded protein: CASSFSDNQPQHF.